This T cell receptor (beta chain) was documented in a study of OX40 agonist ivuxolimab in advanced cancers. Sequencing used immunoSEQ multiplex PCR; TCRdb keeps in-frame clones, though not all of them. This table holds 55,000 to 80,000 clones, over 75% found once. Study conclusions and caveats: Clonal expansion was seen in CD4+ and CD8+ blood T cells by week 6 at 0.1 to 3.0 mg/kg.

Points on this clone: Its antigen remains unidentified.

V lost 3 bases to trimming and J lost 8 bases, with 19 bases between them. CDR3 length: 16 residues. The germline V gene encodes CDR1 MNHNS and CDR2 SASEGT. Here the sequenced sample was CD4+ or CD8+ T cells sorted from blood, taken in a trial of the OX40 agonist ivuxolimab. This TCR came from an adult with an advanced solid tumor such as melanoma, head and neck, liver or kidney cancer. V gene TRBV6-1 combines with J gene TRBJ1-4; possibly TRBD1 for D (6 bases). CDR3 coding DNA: TGTGCCAGCAGTGAGCACCAGGGGCTCCTCTCAGAAAAACTGTTTTTT. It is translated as CASSEHQGLLSEKLFF.